This T cell receptor beta chain was sequenced in a study of metastatic and nonmetastatic thyroid tumors. Study-wide background: From malignant and benign thyroid patients, repertoires in blood and in tumor or nodule tissue were compared. Study-wide points: Malignant thyroid tumors reportedly exceeded benign nodules significantly in TCR beta diversity, with the difference appearing in blood and tumor.

Germline-derived CDR1 and CDR2 are SGDLS and YYNGEE. Trimming removed 5 bases from V and 3 bases from J, with 11 bases in between. The CDR3 loop spans 13 amino acids. A remark on this clone: Its target is not known.

TCRdb reassembled clones from the PCR reads with MiXCR. The data contain 15,000 to 20,000 clones, about 35% of them singletons. Patients were all untreated before their thyroid surgery. Sequenced material: tumor tissue. The chain uses TRBV9 and TRBJ1-2; a possible D gene is TRBD1 (5 bases). The source is a female donor with papillary thyroid cancer or a benign thyroid nodule (not recorded which). Some clones in this sample may be carry-over from other donors' samples. CDR3 sequence: CASSGTEDYGYTF. The CDR3 DNA follows: TGTGCCAGCAGTGGGACGGAAGACTATGGCTACACCTTC.